This T cell receptor beta chain came from a study of T cell responses to AZD1222 COVID-19 vaccine. General observations from the study: Mostly white British, mostly female donors; authors suggested clonal diversity may be underestimated. Receipt of two AZD1222 doses was followed by a rise in Spike-specific TCR breadth and depth. Reportedly, close to half of spike-specific TCRs are directed against unmutated variant regions.

To note about this clone: The target antigen is unknown.

Sequencing was performed with immunoSEQ multiplex PCR; in TCRdb, only in-frame clones are kept and a portion is missing. The sample contains under 130,000 clones, less than 95% of which appear only once. V lost 6 bases, J lost 5 bases, and 13 bases lay in between. The V gene's germline CDR1 is SGHTA and CDR2 FQGNSA. CDR3 length equals 13 residues. This TCR was sampled from an adult in good health. The chain carries TRBV7-2 and TRBJ1-2; no definite D call. Sequenced material: peripheral blood, taken on day 0 of AZD1222 vaccination. The CDR3 nucleotides are TGTGCCAGCAGACCAGGAGGACTTTATGGCTACACCTTC. Translating gives CASRPGGLYGYTF.